This T cell receptor (beta chain) is from a study of graft-versus-host responses after intestinal transplantation. Study in general: Following induction with anti-thymocyte globulin, all recipients were given tacrolimus and steroids for about 3 years.

Findings and limits, study-wide: Analysis identified GvH clones in recipient marrow, with some appearing first in ileum or blood.

The data were produced by immunoSEQ multiplex PCR, yet TCRdb's version contains in-frame clones alone and is incomplete. The sample includes fewer than 30,000 clones, more than 85% of them seen just once. The CDR3 runs to 14 residues. V shed 3 bases, J shed 5 bases, and the junction held 6 bases outside the gene matches. Germline lookup yields CDR1 SGDLS and CDR2 YYNGEE. Concerning this clone itself: The antigen is undetermined.

The sequencing used PBMCs, collected around 70 days after intestinal transplant. This clonotype was obtained from a human patient who received an intestinal transplant, so some T cells may come from the graft donor. The chain has TRBV9 and TRBJ2-7, with 9 bases lining up with TRBD2. The CDR3 reads CASSGGGAVNEQYF. As DNA, the CDR3 is TGTGCCAGCAGCGGCGGGGGGGCCGTGAACGAGCAGTACTTC.